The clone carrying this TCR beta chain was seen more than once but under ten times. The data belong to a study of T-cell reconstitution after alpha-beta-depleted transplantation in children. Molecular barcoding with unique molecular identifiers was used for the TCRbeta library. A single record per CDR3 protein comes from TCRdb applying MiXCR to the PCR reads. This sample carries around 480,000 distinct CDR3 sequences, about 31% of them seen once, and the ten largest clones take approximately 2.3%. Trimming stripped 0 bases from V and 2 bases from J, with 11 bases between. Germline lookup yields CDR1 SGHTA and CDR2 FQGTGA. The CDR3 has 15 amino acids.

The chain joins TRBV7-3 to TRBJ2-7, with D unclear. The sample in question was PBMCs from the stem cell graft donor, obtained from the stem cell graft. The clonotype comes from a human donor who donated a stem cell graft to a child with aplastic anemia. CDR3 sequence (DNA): TGTGCCAGCAGCTTAACAGGCCAGGCTCCCTACGAGCAGTACTTC. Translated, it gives CASSLTGQAPYEQYF.